The clone carrying this T cell receptor (beta chain) occurred once. What it binds is unknown. Previously described methods with listed TCR primers produced the bulk TCR libraries. TCRdb re-derived calls from the PCR reads in MiXCR, one entry per CDR3 protein. The sample shows around 460,000 distinct CDR3 sequences, roughly 25% of them seen only once. The sample belongs to a study of molecular identifiers for immune sequencing clone quantification. As for the study in general: In the replicates, RNA derived from 20,000 or 100,000 naive CD8 cells was divided into five parts, and four were sequenced. Overall study findings and caveats: For effector cells, clones above 20 RNA copies held over 97% of molecules; for naive cells, under 1%.

Sorting recovered naive CD8 T cells on a CD8+CD4-CCR7+CD45RA+ profile. CDR3 size: 21 residues. The V and J ends lost 5 bases and 2 bases, in that order; junction bases with no gene match: 22. The germline V gene encodes CDR1 SGHAT and CDR2 FQNNGV. The sequence derives from a human donor in good health. Some libraries in this study had Jurkat cell RNA spiked in. The J gene is TRBJ2-1, the V gene TRBV11-2; 9 bases are shared with TRBD1. Sequencing was performed on naive CD8+ T cells from blood, with Jurkat cell RNA spiked in. The subset here: FACS-sorted CD8+CD4-CCR7+CD45RA+ naive T cells. CDR3 coding DNA: TGTGCCAGCAGCCCCCGTTATTCCGGGACAGGGCCTCTCAGGCCCTACAATGAGCAGTTCTTC. Amino acid sequence: CASSPRYSGTGPLRPYNEQFF.